This T cell receptor beta chain originates from a study of blood T cell repertoires in COVID-19. Overall study: Whether acute or convalescent, the COVID-19 samples came from the United States, Italy and Spain. PBMCs, B-cell-depleted T cells, or T cells provided the cDNA or gDNA that made up the material.

As handled by the study authors: Estimation of nucleated cell counts was performed using reference gene primer amplification. Sequencing used immunoSEQ multiplex PCR; TCRdb keeps in-frame clones, though not all of them. The V and J calls and the clone size are those of that table, but D and trimming were determined from the DNA. The sample holds 650,000 to 800,000 clones, 90% seen once. This CDR3 is 15 amino acids long. V gave up 2 bases and J gave up 4 bases; unmatched junction bases: 7. Germline-derived CDR1 and CDR2 are SGDLS and YYNGEE. The sequenced sample consisted of peripheral blood. This clonotype originated in a young woman with acute or convalescent COVID-19. The chain uses TRBV9 and TRBJ2-3, with TRBD1 matching 7 bases. The CDR3 nucleotides are TGTGCCAGCAGCGTCTCCTTAGGGGGCTCAGATACGCAGTATTTT. Its protein product is CASSVSLGGSDTQYF. The full variable domain, its missing parts supplied by reference TRBV9 and TRBJ2-3, is DSGVTQTPKHLITATGQRVTLRCSPRSGDLSVYWYQQSLDQGLQFLIQYYNGEERAKGNILERFSAQQFPDLHSELNLSSLELGDSALYFCASSVSLGGSDTQYFGPGTRLTVL.